This T cell receptor beta chain was captured in a study of blood T cell repertoires in COVID-19. Repertoires were generated with immunoSEQ multiplex PCR, while TCRdb's copy carries only in-frame clones and drops some. The profile shows roughly 100,000 clones, around 84% of them singletons. The CDR3 has 18 amino acids. The trim removed 5 bases at V and 4 bases at J, leaving 14 bases unmatched. From germline, CDR1 is SGHVS and CDR2 FQNEAQ. The sequence derives from a human donor in a cohort sampled during active COVID-19. The chain employs TRBV7-8 and TRBJ2-3; TRBD2 agrees at 11 bases. The sequenced material came from peripheral blood. The CDR3: CASSPRVSGGAAADTQYF. CDR3 coding DNA: TGTGCCAGCAGCCCCCGTGTTAGCGGGGGGGCAGCGGCAGATACGCAGTATTTT.